The source of this T cell receptor beta chain is a study of shared clonotypes between healthy human individuals. The V gene lost 5 bases and the J gene lost 5 bases, with 10 bases spanning the gap. The CDR3 consists of 13 residues. Per the germline V gene, CDR1 is MNHNS and CDR2 is SASEGT. Only in-frame clones appear in the TCRdb table, and some are missing; sequencing was by immunoSEQ multiplex PCR. The table has some 2,500,000 clones, 80% to 95% seen once. The TCR comes from a man between 18 and 35 years old in good health. Some clones in this sample may be carry-over from other donors' samples. The V and J genes are TRBV6-1 and TRBJ2-1; D possibly corresponds to TRBD2 (6 bases). The material sequenced was naive CD4+ T cells from PBMCs. The subset is: CD45RA+ positively selected. The CDR3 protein is CASSSGYHNEQFF. The CDR3 coding sequence is TGTGCCAGCAGTAGCGGGTACCACAATGAGCAGTTCTTC.